These 16 T cell receptor beta chains share one sample of origin, sequenced in a study of PD-1 blockade in classical Hodgkin lymphoma. All patients relapsed after autologous stem cell transplantation, and brentuximab vedotin exposure varied. TCRdb's copy holds only in-frame clones and misses some; the assay was immunoSEQ multiplex PCR. The sample lists fewer than 70,000 clones, around 89% occurring once. This sample comprised peripheral blood mononuclear cells (PBMCs), obtained before the second cycle of nivolumab. These receptors were obtained from a human donor with classical Hodgkin lymphoma.

The chain recombines TRBV11-2 with TRBJ2-1, with D uncertain. The V end lost 4 bases, the J end lost 12 bases, and 19 bases lay between the germline ends. The CDR3 is 14 amino acids. Germline V gene data show CDR1 as SGHAT and CDR2 as FQNNGV. The CDR3 reads CASSSDRLVVSQFF. The CDR3 DNA follows: TGTGCCAGCAGCTCCGACCGCCTCGTCGTTTCGCAGTTCTTC.

V and J are TRBV30 and TRBJ1-2; D unclear. CDR1 is GTSNPN and CDR2 is SVGIG in the germline V gene (reference sequence). The CDR3 contains 11 residues. V was cut by 3 bases and J by 7 bases, with 9 bases left in between. As DNA, the CDR3 is TGTGCCTGGAGGAGGGTGGGTGGCTACACCTTC. It is translated as CAWRRVGGYTF.

The CDR3 is CASTKGAPHQPQHF. The CDR3 DNA reads TGTGCCAGTACCAAGGGGGCGCCCCATCAGCCCCAGCATTTT. J is TRBJ1-5 and V is TRBV19, with 7 bases that match TRBD1. The CDR3 consists of 14 residues. Germline lookup yields CDR1 LNHDA and CDR2 SQIVND (reference sequence). The trim removed 7 bases at V and 5 bases at J, leaving 8 bases unmatched.

This chain joins TRBV29-1 and TRBJ1-2, with D possibly TRBD1 on 5 matching bases. The CDR3 sequence is 13 residues long. Looked up from germline, CDR1 is SQVTM and CDR2 is ANQGSEA. V lost 6 bases and J lost 5, with 16 bases in between. CDR3 amino acids: CSVPFGAGYGYTF. The CDR3 DNA follows: TGCAGCGTCCCGTTTGGGGCCGGATATGGCTACACCTTC.

In its sample, this clone was seen a few times. The gene calls are TRBV6-1 and TRBJ1-3; TRBD1 aligns across 7 bases. CDR1 MNHNS and CDR2 SASEGT come from the germline V gene. The CDR3 runs to 15 residues. The J segment lost 4 bases and the V segment lost 8 bases, leaving 11 bases of the junction unmatched. CDR3 sequence reads: CASLILIRGGNTIYF. In nucleotides, the CDR3 is TGTGCCAGCCTGATATTAATCAGGGGGGGAAACACCATATATTTT.

The chain recombines TRBV27 with TRBJ2-5; D is tentatively TRBD1 or TRBD2 (7 bases each). Trimming took 5 bases from V and 5 from J, leaving 21 bases between them. CDR3 length: 16 amino acids. CDR1 and CDR2 from the germline V gene are MNHEY and SMNVEV (reference sequence). This CDR3 is CASSGGAYRGGETQYF. Here the CDR3 DNA reads TGTGCCAGCAGTGGGGGGGCTTACAGGGGAGGGGAGACCCAGTACTTC.

The V and J genes are TRBV11-2 and TRBJ2-2; the D gene is possibly TRBD2 (5 bases). There are 14 residues in the CDR3. V dropped 7 bases and J dropped 6 bases, with 15 bases sitting between them. Looked up from germline, CDR1 is SGHAT and CDR2 is FQNNGV. CDR3 bases: TGTGCCAGCACCACAACCGGGAATCCCGGGGAGCTGTTTTTT. Its protein is CASTTTGNPGELFF.

This sequence joins TRBV6-5 and TRBJ1-5, with TRBD1 as a possible D gene (5 bases). V lost 5 bases to trimming and J lost 3 bases, with 11 bases between them. Germline V lookup: CDR1 MNHEY, CDR2 SVGAGI. CDR3 length: 14 residues. CDR3 loop: CASSETGPNQPQHF. The CDR3 coding sequence is TGTGCCAGCAGTGAAACAGGCCCCAATCAGCCCCAGCATTTT.

The V call is TRBV7-8, the J call TRBJ2-1, with 8 bases lining up with TRBD1. The CDR3 is made up of 14 amino acids. V was clipped by 2 bases and J by 8 bases; unmatched bases: 5. Germline CDR1 is SGHVS and CDR2 is FQNEAQ. The CDR3 DNA follows: TGTGCCAGCAGCTTATGGCCAGGGGGCGATGAGCAGTTCTTC. Translation: CASSLWPGGDEQFF. The variable domain in full, completed from reference TRBV7-8 and TRBJ2-1, reads GAGVSQSPRYKVAKRGQDVALRCDPISGHVSLFWYQQALGQGPEFLTYFQNEAQLDKSGLPSDRFFAERPEGSVSTLKIQRTQQEDSAVYLCASSLWPGGDEQFFGPGTRLTVL.

V and J are TRBV5-6 and TRBJ2-2; no firm D call. Germline V gene sequence: CDR1 SGHDT, CDR2 YYEEEE. The CDR3 spans 16 residues. V was pared by 0 bases and J by 6 bases, with 15 bases between. The CDR3 nucleotides are TGTGCCAGCAGCTTGGCTAAAAGGCCCCGGGCCGGGGAGCTGTTTTTT. Its translation: CASSLAKRPRAGELFF.

This clone occurred a few times. This rearrangement joins TRBV5-5 to TRBJ1-2; unclear D gene. This CDR3 contains 14 residues. The germline V gene has CDR1 SGHKS and CDR2 YYEKEE (reference sequence). Deletions cut 0 bases from V and 7 bases from J, with 13 bases between. The CDR3 DNA is TGTGCCAGCAGCTTGGACACTCACAAAGGTGGCTACACCTTC. It yields the protein CASSLDTHKGGYTF.

This clone was seen only once. The chain carries TRBV7-2 and TRBJ1-4; D is unclear. V lost 1 base to trimming and J lost 5 bases, with 11 bases between them. CDR3 length: 15 amino acids. Germline CDR1 SGHTA, CDR2 FQGNSA. CDR3 nucleotides: TGTGCCAGCAGCTTAGGTCCACAGAGAAATGAAAAACTGTTTTTT. This encodes CASSLGPQRNEKLFF.

The V and J genes are TRBV4-1 and TRBJ2-3; the D is unclear. Germline V CDR1 and CDR2: MGHRA, YSYEKL. With 2 bases removed from V and 2 bases from J, the gap between germline ends came to 11 bases. This CDR3 contains 15 residues. This CDR3 is CASSQLVRYTDTQYF. The CDR3 DNA is TGCGCCAGCAGCCAACTGGTCCGCTACACAGATACGCAGTATTTT.

This clone has only one observation. The rearrangement uses TRBV5-1 and TRBJ2-1; no reliable D call. Deletions cut 0 bases from V and 10 bases from J, with 8 bases between. The CDR3 covers 12 residues. Germline CDR1 is SGHRS and CDR2 is YFSETQ. The CDR3 region is CASSLEGREQFF. CDR3 in DNA: TGCGCCAGCAGCTTGGAGGGTAGGGAGCAGTTCTTC.

The gene calls are TRBV6-1 and TRBJ2-1; 11 bases map to TRBD1. The CDR3 is 16 amino acids. The trim removed 2 bases at V and 6 bases at J, leaving 6 bases unmatched. Looked up from germline, CDR1 is MNHNS and CDR2 is SASEGT. The CDR3 loop reads CASSEIGTGGLNEQFF. CDR3 nucleotide sequence: TGTGCCAGCAGTGAAATAGGGACAGGGGGTCTCAATGAGCAGTTCTTC.

V and J are TRBV5-5 and TRBJ2-2, with 9 bases that match TRBD1. CDR1 is SGHKS, CDR2 YYEKEE, per germline (reference sequence). This CDR3 is 17 amino acids long. The trim removed 0 bases at V and 6 bases at J, leaving 9 bases unmatched. The CDR3 region is CASSLVAGTGKSGELFF. In nucleotides, the CDR3 is TGTGCCAGCAGCTTGGTCGCCGGGACAGGGAAGTCCGGGGAGCTGTTTTTT.